This T cell receptor beta chain was recovered during a study of T cell responses to AZD1222 COVID-19 vaccine. TCRdb keeps only in-frame clones here, not all; method: immunoSEQ multiplex PCR. Among 95,000 to 150,000 clones listed, over 75% were seen once. CDR3 length: 15 amino acids. V lost 6 bases and J lost 0; bases outside the gene matches: 7. The germline CDR1 and CDR2 sequences are SQVTM and ANQGSEA. Here the sequenced sample was peripheral blood, taken on day 0 of AZD1222 vaccination. The V call is TRBV29-1, the J call TRBJ2-3, with 9 bases fitting TRBD2. This clonotype was obtained from an adult in good health. The CDR3 here is CSVRLAVVSTDTQYF. CDR3 DNA: TGCAGCGTCCGACTAGCGGTCGTGAGCACAGATACGCAGTATTTT.